The 25 T cell receptor beta chains below all came from one sample that was sequenced in a study of cytomegalovirus exposure and HLA in healthy donors. The PCR employed 60 Vbeta primers together with 13 Jbeta primers. Profiling relied on immunoSEQ multiplex PCR, and the TCRdb table lists in-frame clones only, not all of them. The sample holds 90,000 to 120,000 clones, around 69% seen once. What was sequenced was PBMCs. The receptors derive from a man between 18 and 35 years old in good health and CMV-seronegative.

The gene calls are TRBV7-3 and TRBJ2-1; a weak D match, TRBD2 (6 bases). This CDR3 contains 16 residues. V lost 1 base, J lost 7 bases, and 17 bases lay in between. The germline gives CDR1 SGHTA, CDR2 FQGTGA. In DNA, the CDR3 is TGTGCCAGCAGCTTAAGGGGGGAGGTAGGGTTAAATGAGCAGTTCTTC. Translation gives CASSLRGEVGLNEQFF.

This clone was found a few times. V is TRBV7-9 and J is TRBJ1-4, with 8 bases lining up with TRBD1. The trim removed 3 bases at V and 5 bases at J, leaving 2 bases unmatched. Per germline, CDR1 SEHNR and CDR2 FQNEAQ (reference sequence). The CDR3 runs 14 residues. CDR3 DNA sequence: TGTGCCAGCAGCTTGGGACAGGCAAATGAAAAACTGTTTTTT. This codes for CASSLGQANEKLFF. The whole variable domain, filled in from reference TRBV7-9 and TRBJ1-4, reads DTGVSQNPRHKITKRGQNVTFRCDPISEHNRLYWYRQTLGQGPEFLTYFQNEAQLEKSRLLSDRFSAERPKGSFSTLEIQRTEQGDSAMYLCASSLGQANEKLFFGSGTQLSVL.

The rearrangement uses TRBV14 and TRBJ2-1; D might be TRBD1 (5 bases). Germline V CDR1 and CDR2: SGHDN, FVKESK. The V and J ends lost 1 base and 15 bases respectively, with 13 bases between them. The CDR3 covers 12 residues. The CDR3, as DNA: TGTGCCAGCAGCCAAGCCGCAGGGTCACCGTTCTTC. This sequence encodes CASSQAAGSPFF.

The genes are TRBV4-2 and TRBJ1-2; D unresolved. The CDR3 length is 13 residues. Looked up from germline, CDR1 is LGHNA and CDR2 is YNFKEQ. The V end was cut by 3 bases, the J end by 2 bases, with 7 bases between. The DNA for the CDR3 is TGTGCCAGCAGCCAGACACGAAACTATGGCTACACCTTC. It yields the protein CASSQTRNYGYTF.

J is TRBJ1-2 and V is TRBV4-2; 7 nucleotides line up with TRBD1. This CDR3 contains 14 residues. Germline V gives CDR1 LGHNA, CDR2 YNFKEQ. V trimming: 4 bases; J trimming: 4 bases; junction bases outside the gene matches: 6. DNA of the CDR3: TGTGCCAGCAGCCGCGGCCGGGACAGCTATGGCTACACCTTC. It encodes CASSRGRDSYGYTF.

The V call is TRBV19, the J call TRBJ1-6; D uncertain. CDR1 is LNHDA, CDR2 SQIVND, per germline (reference sequence). CDR3 length: 16 amino acids. The V gene lost 6 bases and the J gene lost 0 bases, with 12 bases spanning the gap. In DNA form, the CDR3 reads TGTGCCAGTAGGAAAACAGCAAGCTCCTATAATTCACCCCTCCACTTT. The encoded protein is CASRKTASSYNSPLHF.

This clone showed up just once. J is TRBJ2-7 and V is TRBV6-5; 7 bases are shared with TRBD1. CDR1 is MNHEY and CDR2 is SVGAGI in the germline V gene. The CDR3 is 15 amino acids. After removal of 8 bases from V and 2 bases from J, the junction contained 12 bases not matched to a gene. For the CDR3, the DNA is TGTGCCAGCCGGACTCAACGACAGGGCCCCTACGAGCAGTACTTC. Its protein is CASRTQRQGPYEQYF.

Only a few counts were recorded for this clone. The CDR3 loop reads CASSPSSSGTSDEQYF. CDR3 sequence (DNA): TGTGCCAGCAGCCCGTCCAGTTCCGGGACTAGTGATGAGCAGTACTTC. The rearrangement uses TRBV4-2 and TRBJ2-7; 8 nucleotides align to TRBD2. CDR3 length: 16 amino acids. The germline gives CDR1 LGHNA, CDR2 YNFKEQ. The junction had 15 bases not matched to a gene; V was cut back by 4 bases and J by 7 bases.

V gene TRBV10-3 combines with J gene TRBJ2-5, with 9 bases aligning to TRBD2. Germline V lookup: CDR1 ENHRY, CDR2 SYGVKD. This CDR3 region has 15 residues. V gave up 6 bases and J gave up 5 bases; unmatched junction bases: 10. Here the CDR3 DNA reads TGTGCCATCAGAGCTAGCGGGGACCGGAGGGAGACCCAGTACTTC. Translation gives CAIRASGDRRETQYF.

The rearrangement uses TRBV27 and TRBJ2-7; the D gene is possibly TRBD2 (5 bases). Trimming cost V 5 bases and J 4 bases, with 6 bases left between them. The germline V gene has CDR1 MNHEY and CDR2 SMNVEV (reference sequence). This CDR3 has 11 residues. The CDR3 nucleotides read TGTGCCAGCAGTGGGAGATACGAGCAGTACTTC. Translated, it gives CASSGRYEQYF.

This clone has more than one count but fewer than ten. The chain is built from TRBV19 and TRBJ2-1, with a possible D match to TRBD1 (6 bases). Between the trimmed V and J ends, which lost 6 bases and 5 bases, there was a span of 14 bases. This CDR3 region has 14 residues. Germline V CDR1 and CDR2: LNHDA, SQIVND (reference sequence). The CDR3 spells CASRTGRTNNEQFF. As DNA, the CDR3 is TGTGCCAGTAGGACAGGACGGACGAACAATGAGCAGTTCTTC.

The gene calls are TRBV6-6 and TRBJ2-7, with D possibly being TRBD1 (5 bases). CDR3 length equals 14 residues. V was cut by 5 bases and J by 4 bases, with 15 bases left in between. CDR1 is MNHNY, CDR2 SVGAGI, per germline (reference sequence). The CDR3 sequence: CASSPGRTNYEQYF. CDR3 nucleotides: TGTGCCAGCAGTCCCGGCCGGACAAATTACGAGCAGTACTTC.

This clone was detected only a few times. The V and J genes are TRBV19 and TRBJ2-1; 13 bases agree with TRBD2. This CDR3 spans 16 amino acids. Germline values: CDR1 LNHDA, CDR2 SQIVND (reference sequence). Losses at the gene ends were 6 bases for V and 7 bases for J; bases not matched to a gene: 9. CDR3: CASRQPGLAGTNEQFF. CDR3 DNA: TGTGCCAGTAGACAACCGGGACTAGCGGGGACGAATGAGCAGTTCTTC. Based on the CDR3 plus reference TRBV19 and TRBJ2-1, the full variable domain is DGGITQSPKYLFRKEGQNVTLSCEQNLNHDAMYWYRQDPGQGLRLIYYSQIVNDFQKGDIAEGYSVSREKKESFPLTVTSAQKNPTAFYLCASRQPGLAGTNEQFFGPGTRLTVL.

This chain connects TRBV6-5 to TRBJ1-3; D may be TRBD2 (6 bases). The assigned J gene may be wrong: the sequence end matches TRBJ2-2 better. The CDR3 totals 16 residues. Germline V CDR1 and CDR2: MNHEY, SVGAGI. The CDR3 loop is CASSYSGDSYTGELFF. CDR3 nucleotides: TGTGCCAGCAGTTACTCTGGGGACTCGTACACCGGGGAGCTGTTTTTT.

This chain joins TRBV5-1 and TRBJ2-5; 11 bases match TRBD2. Germline CDR1 reads SGHRS; CDR2 reads YFSETQ. The junction had 10 bases not matched to a gene; V was cut back by 3 bases and J by 0 bases. The CDR3 is made up of 18 amino acids. This CDR3 reads CASSSVVPTSGDQETQYF. DNA of the CDR3: TGCGCCAGCAGCTCGGTCGTCCCGACTAGCGGGGACCAAGAGACCCAGTACTTC.

The chain couples TRBV2 to TRBJ2-2; 9 bases are shared with TRBD2. V lost 6 bases, J lost 5 bases, and 7 bases stayed unmatched. The CDR3 is 15 amino acids. CDR1 SNHLY and CDR2 FYNNEI come from the germline V gene. As DNA, the CDR3 is TGTGCCAGCAGAACCTACAGCGGGGGGACCGGGGAGCTGTTTTTT. Translating gives CASRTYSGGTGELFF.

The sample holds a few counts of this clone. The V and J genes are TRBV6-1 and TRBJ2-5, with a weak D call TRBD1 (6 bases). This CDR3 has 17 amino acids. The germline V gene has CDR1 MNHNS and CDR2 SASEGT. The ends were cut back, 2 bases at V and 0 bases at J, with 16 bases in the middle. CDR3 in amino acids: CASSELGTGQYQETQYF. Written as DNA, the CDR3 is TGTGCCAGCAGTGAATTGGGAACAGGGCAATACCAAGAGACCCAGTACTTC.

The chain is built from TRBV2 and TRBJ1-3; D is possibly TRBD1 (6 bases). The CDR3 is 15 residues long. The germline V gene has CDR1 SNHLY and CDR2 FYNNEI. Trimming removed 6 bases at V and 0 bases at J, with 12 bases between. The CDR3 region has the DNA TGTGCCAGCAGCCTGACAGGTACCTCTGGAAACACCATATATTTT. Its translation: CASSLTGTSGNTIYF.

The J gene is TRBJ1-4, the V gene TRBV6-5; a weak D match, TRBD1 (5 bases). The length of the CDR3 is 16 residues. V dropped 2 bases and J dropped 7 bases, with 17 bases sitting between them. CDR1 is MNHEY and CDR2 is SVGAGI in the germline V gene. This CDR3 is CASSYGWGGSGEKLFF. CDR3 nucleotide sequence: TGTGCCAGCAGTTACGGGTGGGGGGGTTCCGGTGAAAAACTGTTTTTT.

This rearrangement joins TRBV19 to TRBJ2-5; 8 bases fit TRBD1. The DNA end favors TRBJ2-7, so the J call may be wrong. The CDR3 runs 12 residues. Germline values: CDR1 LNHDA, CDR2 SQIVND (reference sequence). The CDR3 DNA reads as TGTGCCAGCGGGACAGGCTCCTACGAGCAGTACTTC. The encoded protein is CASGTGSYEQYF.

The V gene is TRBV7-2, the J gene TRBJ2-5; D is unresolved. The V end lost 5 bases, the J end lost 7 bases, and 11 bases lay between the germline ends. Germline CDR1 and CDR2: SGHTA and FQGNSA. The CDR3 covers 12 residues. The CDR3 spells CASSQAQVTQYF. In DNA, the CDR3 is TGTGCCAGCAGCCAGGCTCAGGTGACCCAGTACTTC.

V is TRBV6-6 and J is TRBJ2-2; 10 positions agree with TRBD1. V lost 8 bases, J lost 5 bases, and 5 bases stayed unmatched. Per the germline V gene, CDR1 is MNHNY and CDR2 is SVGAGI (reference sequence). CDR3 length equals 14 residues. The DNA for the CDR3 is TGTGCCAGCGTGACAGGGGGCCGGACCGGGGAGCTGTTTTTT. As protein: CASVTGGRTGELFF.

The rearrangement links TRBV5-5 to TRBJ1-5; TRBD1 matches at 7 bases. This CDR3 spans 16 amino acids. From germline, CDR1 is SGHKS and CDR2 YYEKEE (reference sequence). The V segment lost 4 bases and the J segment 0 bases; nucleotides outside the gene matches: 7. The CDR3 region is CASSSTGDGSNQPQHF. CDR3 bases: TGTGCCAGCAGCAGTACAGGGGACGGTAGCAATCAGCCCCAGCATTTT.

The chain couples TRBV27 to TRBJ2-1; weak D call: TRBD1 (6 bases). This CDR3 has 16 residues. V was pared by 1 base and J by 8 bases, with 18 bases between. In germline, CDR1 is MNHEY, CDR2 SMNVEV (reference sequence). Here the CDR3 DNA reads TGTGCCAGCAGTTTATTGCCGGGACAAGGGCTCCATGAGCAGTTCTTC. It translates to CASSLLPGQGLHEQFF.

The CDR3 is CASSQGSGELFF. In DNA, the CDR3 is TGCGCCAGCAGCCAAGGGAGCGGGGAGCTGTTTTTT. The J gene is TRBJ2-2, the V gene TRBV4-3; D not certain. The germline CDR1 and CDR2 sequences are LGHNA and YSLEER. V was clipped by 1 base and J by 7 bases, with 4 bases between them. The CDR3 has 12 residues.